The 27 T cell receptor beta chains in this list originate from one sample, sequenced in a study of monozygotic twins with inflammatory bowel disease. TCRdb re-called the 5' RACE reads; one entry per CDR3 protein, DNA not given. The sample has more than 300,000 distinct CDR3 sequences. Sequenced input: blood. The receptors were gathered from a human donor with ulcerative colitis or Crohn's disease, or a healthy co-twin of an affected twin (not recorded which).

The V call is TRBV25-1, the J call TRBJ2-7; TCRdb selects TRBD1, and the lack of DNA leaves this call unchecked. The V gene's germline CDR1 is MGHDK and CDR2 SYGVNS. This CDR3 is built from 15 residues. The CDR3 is CASSDGGQAYYEQYF.

CDR3 protein: CASSPPGRRDGVETQYF. The chain employs TRBV18 and TRBJ2-5; TCRdb's D gene call, TRBD2, goes unchecked for lack of DNA. The length of the CDR3 is 17 residues. The V gene's germline CDR1 is KGHSH and CDR2 LQKENI.

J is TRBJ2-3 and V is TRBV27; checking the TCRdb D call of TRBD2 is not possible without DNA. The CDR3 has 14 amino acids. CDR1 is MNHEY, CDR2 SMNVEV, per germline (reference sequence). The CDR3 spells CASSVRGGPDTQYF.

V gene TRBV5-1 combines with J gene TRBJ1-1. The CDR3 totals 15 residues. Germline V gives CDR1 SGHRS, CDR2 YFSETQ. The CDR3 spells CASSLFLSGDTEAFF.

The chain's CDR3 is CATSDGGYDTQYF. This chain uses TRBV24-1 with TRBJ2-3; as DNA is missing, the TRBD1 call by TCRdb cannot be tested. The CDR3 loop spans 13 amino acids. The germline CDR1 and CDR2 sequences are KGHDR and SFDVKD.

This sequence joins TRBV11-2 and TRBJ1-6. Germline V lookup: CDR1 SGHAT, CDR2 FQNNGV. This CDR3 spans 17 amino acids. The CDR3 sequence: CASSLAISEQDNSPLHF.

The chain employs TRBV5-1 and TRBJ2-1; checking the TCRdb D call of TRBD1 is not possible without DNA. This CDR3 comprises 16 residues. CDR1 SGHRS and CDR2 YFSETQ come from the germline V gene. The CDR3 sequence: CASSRVGGNSYNEQFF.

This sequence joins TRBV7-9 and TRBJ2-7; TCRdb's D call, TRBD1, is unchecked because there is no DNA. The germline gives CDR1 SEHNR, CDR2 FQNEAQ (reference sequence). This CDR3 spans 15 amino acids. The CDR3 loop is CASSLIGTGFFEQYF. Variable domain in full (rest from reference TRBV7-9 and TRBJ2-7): DTGVSQNPRHKITKRGQNVTFRCDPISEHNRLYWYRQTLGQGPEFLTYFQNEAQLEKSRLLSDRFSAERPKGSFSTLEIQRTEQGDSAMYLCASSLIGTGFFEQYFGPGTRLTVT.

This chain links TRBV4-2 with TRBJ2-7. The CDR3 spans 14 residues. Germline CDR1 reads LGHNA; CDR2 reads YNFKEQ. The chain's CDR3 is CASSLGGPFYEQYF.

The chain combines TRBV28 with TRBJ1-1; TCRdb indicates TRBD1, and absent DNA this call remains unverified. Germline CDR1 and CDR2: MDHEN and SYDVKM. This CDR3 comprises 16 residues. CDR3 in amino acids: CASTPPRGRGNTEAFF.

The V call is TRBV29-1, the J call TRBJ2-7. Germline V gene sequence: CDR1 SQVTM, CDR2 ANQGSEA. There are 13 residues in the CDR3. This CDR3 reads CSVVIPRSYEQYF.

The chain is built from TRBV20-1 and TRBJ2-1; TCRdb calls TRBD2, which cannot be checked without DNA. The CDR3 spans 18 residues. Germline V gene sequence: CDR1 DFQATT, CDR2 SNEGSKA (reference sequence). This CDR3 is CSAGIRTSGVGTYNEQFF.

CDR3 sequence reads: CASRPGQHSNEQFF. This chain connects TRBV6-6 to TRBJ2-1; with no DNA, the TCRdb D assignment of TRBD1 cannot be verified. There are 14 residues in the CDR3. Germline loops: CDR1 MNHNY, CDR2 SVGAGI (reference sequence).

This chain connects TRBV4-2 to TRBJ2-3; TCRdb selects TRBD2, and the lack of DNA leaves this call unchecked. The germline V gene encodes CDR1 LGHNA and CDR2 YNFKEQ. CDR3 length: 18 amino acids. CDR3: CASSHGAGGPSPTDTQYF.

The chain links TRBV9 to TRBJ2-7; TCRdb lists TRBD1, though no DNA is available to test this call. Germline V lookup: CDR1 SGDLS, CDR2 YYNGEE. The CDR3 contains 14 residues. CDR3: CASSVRDNSYEQYF.

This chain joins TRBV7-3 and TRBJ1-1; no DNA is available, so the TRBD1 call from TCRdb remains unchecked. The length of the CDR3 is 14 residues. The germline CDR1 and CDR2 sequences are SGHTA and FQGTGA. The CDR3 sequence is CASSAARQGTEAFF.

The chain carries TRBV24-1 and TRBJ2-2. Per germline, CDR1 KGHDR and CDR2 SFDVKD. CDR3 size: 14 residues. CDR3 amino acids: CATSDLVNTGELFF.

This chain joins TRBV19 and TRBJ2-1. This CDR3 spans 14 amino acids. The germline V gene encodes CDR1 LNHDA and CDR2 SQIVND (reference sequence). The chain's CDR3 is CASSIPNWNNEQFF.

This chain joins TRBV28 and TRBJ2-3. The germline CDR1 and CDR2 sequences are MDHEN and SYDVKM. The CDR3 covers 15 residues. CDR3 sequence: CASILGGVGTDTQYF.

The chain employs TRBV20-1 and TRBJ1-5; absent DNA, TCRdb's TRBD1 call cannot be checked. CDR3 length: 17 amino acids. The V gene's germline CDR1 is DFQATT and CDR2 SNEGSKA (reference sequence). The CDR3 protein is CSARDYGNGVSNQPQHF.

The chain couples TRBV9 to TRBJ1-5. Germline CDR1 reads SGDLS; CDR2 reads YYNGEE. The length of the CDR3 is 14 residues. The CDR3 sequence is CASSVSSVNQPQHF.

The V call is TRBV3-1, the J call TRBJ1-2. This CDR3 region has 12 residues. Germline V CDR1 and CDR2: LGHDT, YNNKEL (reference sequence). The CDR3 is CASSQYSAGYTF. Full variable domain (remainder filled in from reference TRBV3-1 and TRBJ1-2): DTAVSQTPKYLVTQMGNDKSIKCEQNLGHDTMYWYKQDSKKFLKIMFSYNNKELIINETVPNRFSPKSPDKAHLNLHINSLELGDSAVYFCASSQYSAGYTFGSGTRLTVV.

Here the CDR3 reads CASRFDVLSGANVLTF. The chain has TRBV11-2 and TRBJ2-6. This CDR3 is built from 16 residues. The V gene's germline CDR1 is SGHAT and CDR2 FQNNGV.

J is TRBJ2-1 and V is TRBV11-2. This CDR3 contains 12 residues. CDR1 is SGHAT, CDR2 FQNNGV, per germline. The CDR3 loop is CASKGSYNEQFF.

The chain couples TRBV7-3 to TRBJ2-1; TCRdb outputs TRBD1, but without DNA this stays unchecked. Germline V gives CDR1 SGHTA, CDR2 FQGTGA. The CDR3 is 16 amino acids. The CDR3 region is CASSLIPGGESNEQFF.

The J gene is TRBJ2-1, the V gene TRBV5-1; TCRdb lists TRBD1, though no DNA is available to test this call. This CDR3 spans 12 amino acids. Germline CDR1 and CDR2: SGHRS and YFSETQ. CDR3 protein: CASSSGGNEQFF.

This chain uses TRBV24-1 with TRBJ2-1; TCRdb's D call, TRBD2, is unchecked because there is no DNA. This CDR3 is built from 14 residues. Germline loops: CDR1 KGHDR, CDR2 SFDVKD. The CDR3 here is CATSISGSGNEQFF.